The rows below give T cell receptor beta chains drawn from one sample of a study of blood T cell repertoires in COVID-19. Repertoires were generated with immunoSEQ multiplex PCR, while TCRdb's copy carries only in-frame clones and drops some. The sample lists roughly 63,000 clones, approximately 80% seen once, with nearly 10% in the top ten. The sample consisted of peripheral blood. The source of these receptors is a human donor in a cohort sampled during active COVID-19. Both conserved end residues are part of each CDR3. A D gene is named only where the DNA matches it firmly. Some rows have no size entry. The others give once, few or many, or a class for an expanded clone.

V	length	J	D	size	DNA	CDR3
TRBV5-1	15	TRBJ2-7	TRBD1	once	TGCGCCAGCAGCTTAGGACAGGGGTCGACCTACGAGCAGTACTTC	CASSLGQGSTYEQYF
TRBV4-2	16	TRBJ2-5	TRBD2	-	TGTGCCAGCAGCCCAATACTAGCGGGGGACCAAGAGACCCAGTACTTC	CASSPILAGDQETQYF
TRBV11-2	16	TRBJ2-1	TRBD2	-	TGTGCCAGCAGCTTATTAATAACTTCTGTGGCGGGGGGGCAGTTCTTC	CASSLLITSVAGGQFF
TRBV5-4	15	TRBJ2-7	TRBD2	-	TGTGCCAGCAGCTTGTCCGGGACTAGGGCTGACGAGCAGTACTTC	CASSLSGTRADEQYF
TRBV19	13	TRBJ1-1	-	medium-sized	TGTGCCAGTAGTTCACAGGGGAACACTGAAGCTTTCTTT	CASSSQGNTEAFF
TRBV6-1	14	TRBJ2-1	-	once	TGTGCCAGCAGTGAATCCCGCTCTAGCAATGAGCAGTTCTTC	CASSESRSSNEQFF
TRBV28	16	TRBJ1-1	-	-	TGTGCCAGCAGCCTTACCCCTACAGGGTTGGACACTGAAGCTTTCTTT	CASSLTPTGLDTEAFF
TRBV6-5	12	TRBJ1-1	TRBD1	-	TGTGCCAGCAGCAGACAGGGCACTGAAGCTTTCTTT	CASSRQGTEAFF
TRBV5-6	15	TRBJ1-5	TRBD1	-	TGTGCCAGCAGCACACAGACAGGGTGGGCGCAGCCCCAGCATTTT	CASSTQTGWAQPQHF
TRBV18	15	TRBJ1-1	TRBD1	-	TGTGCCAGCTCACCAGGGAGGGACAGGGTCACTGAAGCTTTCTTT	CASSPGRDRVTEAFF
TRBV14	16	TRBJ2-1	-	-	TGTGCCAGCAGCCAAGAGAGGTTCGCCTCCTACAATGAGCAGTTCTTC	CASSQERFASYNEQFF
TRBV18	15	TRBJ2-7	-	-	TGTGCCAGCTCAGCTTCCGAGCAGGGTACCCACGAGCAGTACTTC	CASSASEQGTHEQYF
TRBV10-2	17	TRBJ2-4	TRBD1	-	TGCGCCAGCAGTGAGCGAGGACAGGGCCTAGCCAAAAACATTCAGTACTTC	CASSERGQGLAKNIQYF
TRBV7-2	14	TRBJ2-6	-	-	TGTGCCAGCAGCTCCTTCTCTGGGGCCAACGTCCTGACTTTC	CASSSFSGANVLTF
TRBV28	15	TRBJ2-7	TRBD2	-	TGTGCCAGCAGTTCAGGACTAGCGGGACCATACGAGCAGTACTTC	CASSSGLAGPYEQYF
TRBV28	15	TRBJ1-5	-	-	TGTGCCAGCAGTTTATTAGAGGAACGGCATCAGCCCCAGCATTTT	CASSLLEERHQPQHF
TRBV3-1/TRBV3-2	19	TRBJ2-3	TRBD2	-	TGTGCCAGCAGCTCAGTCCTACTAGCGGGACGATCTAACACAGATACGCAGTATTTT	CASSSVLLAGRSNTDTQYF
TRBV21-1	16	TRBJ2-7	-	once	TGTGCCAGCAGCATAAGGAGGCAGCCTAGCTCCTACGAGCAGTACTTC	CASSIRRQPSSYEQYF
TRBV2	12	TRBJ2-5	-	-	TGTGCCGGGGGGGCGATTCGGGAGACCCAGTACTTC	CAGGAIRETQYF
TRBV9	13	TRBJ1-5	-	few	TGTGCCAGCAGCCCCCGGGAGGGGGAGCCCCAGCATTTT	CASSPREGEPQHF
TRBV7-6	15	TRBJ1-1	TRBD1	-	TGTGCCAGCAGCTCCGAAGGACAGGGGGACACTGAAGCTTTCTTT	CASSSEGQGDTEAFF
TRBV28	14	TRBJ2-7	-	few	TGTGCCAGCAGTTCCATTAGCGGTGATTTACATCGGTACTTC	CASSSISGDLHRYF
TRBV23-1	16	TRBJ2-7	-	-	TGCGCCAGCAGTCAATCGAGAGGGCCCTACTTACACGAGCAGTACTTC	CASSQSRGPYLHEQYF
TRBV2	18	TRBJ2-3	-	-	TGTGCCAGCACCCCCCCGTGGGGGGAACGAGAAACCACAGATACGCAGTATTTT	CASTPPWGERETTDTQYF
TRBV19	15	TRBJ1-4	TRBD1	-	TGTGCCAGTAGTATACCGGGACAGGGTAATGAAAAACTGTTTTTT	CASSIPGQGNEKLFF
TRBV7-8	16	TRBJ1-2	TRBD1	-	TGTGCCAGCAGCTTAGTCGGGACAGGGGATATTGGTGGCTACACCTTC	CASSLVGTGDIGGYTF
TRBV7-2	15	TRBJ1-1	-	-	TGTGCCAGCAGTTGGGGACTCTCCGGAAACACTGAAGCTTTCTTT	CASSWGLSGNTEAFF
TRBV4-1	15	TRBJ1-3	-	-	TGCGCCAGCAGCCAAGTGTCTTCCTCTGGAAACACCATATATTTT	CASSQVSSSGNTIYF
TRBV7-7	16	TRBJ2-1	-	-	TGTGCCAGCAGCCCAGGGGGCGCGGGAGGGTACAATGAGCAGTTCTTC	CASSPGGAGGYNEQFF
TRBV7-9	19	TRBJ2-2	TRBD1	-	TGTGCCAGCAGGACGAAGGTGACAGGGGTGCTAAGAGGCACCGGGGAGCTGTTTTTT	CASRTKVTGVLRGTGELFF
TRBV19	17	TRBJ1-5	TRBD1	few	TGTGCCAGTAGTATAGGAGGCGGGACAGAGAGCAATCAGCCCCAGCATTTT	CASSIGGGTESNQPQHF
TRBV4-3	15	TRBJ1-1	TRBD1	-	TGCGCCAGCAGCCAAGAACAGGGGGTTAGCACTGAAGCTTTCTTT	CASSQEQGVSTEAFF
TRBV5-4	14	TRBJ2-3	-	once	TGTGCCAGCAGCTTAGGACTGTCGACAGATACGCAGTATTTT	CASSLGLSTDTQYF
TRBV7-2	15	TRBJ2-5	TRBD2	once	TGTGCCAGCAGCTTAGCGCGTGGACTAGCAGAGACCCAGTACTTC	CASSLARGLAETQYF
TRBV6-2/TRBV6-3	17	TRBJ2-5	TRBD2	-	TGTGCCAGCAGTTACCACCGGTCTAGCGGGAGCATGGAGACCCAGTACTTC	CASSYHRSSGSMETQYF
TRBV4-3	17	TRBJ2-3	TRBD2	-	TGCGCCAGCAGCCACCTAATCACGAGCGGGAACACAGATACGCAGTATTTT	CASSHLITSGNTDTQYF
TRBV18	15	TRBJ1-1	TRBD1	-	TGTGCCAGCTCACCTTCGGGACAGTTTAACACTGAAGCTTTCTTT	CASSPSGQFNTEAFF
TRBV6-5	14	TRBJ2-3	TRBD2	-	TGTGCCAGTCGGACTAGCGGGGCTACAGATACGCAGTATTTT	CASRTSGATDTQYF
TRBV28	15	TRBJ1-3	-	few	TGTGCCAGCAGTTTCCCCGGTGAGAGGGGAAACACCATATATTTT	CASSFPGERGNTIYF
TRBV18	13	TRBJ2-7	-	-	TGTGCCAGCTCACCCACTGGTAACTACGAGCAGTACTTC	CASSPTGNYEQYF
TRBV7-9	16	TRBJ1-1	-	once	TGTGCCAGCAGCTTAAGGGGTTCGGGGGGGAACACTGAAGCTTTCTTT	CASSLRGSGGNTEAFF
TRBV14	13	TRBJ2-7	TRBD2	-	TGTGCCAGCCGGCGGGGGGGGACCTACGAGCAGTACTTC	CASRRGGTYEQYF
TRBV3-1/TRBV3-2	14	TRBJ2-7	TRBD2	-	TGTGCCAGCAGCCCTAGCGGGCACACCTACGAGCAGTACTTC	CASSPSGHTYEQYF
TRBV5-1	18	TRBJ2-5	TRBD2	few	TGCGCCAGCAGCCTCCTGACTAGCGGGAGATCGTCGAGAGAGACCCAGTACTTC	CASSLLTSGRSSRETQYF
TRBV6-2/TRBV6-3	16	TRBJ2-2	TRBD2	few	TGTGCCAGCAGTTACTCAGGTCTAGCGGACACCGGGGAGCTGTTTTTT	CASSYSGLADTGELFF
TRBV7-9	13	TRBJ2-5	-	-	TGTGCCAGCAGCTTAGGTTTCAAAGAGACCCAGTACTTC	CASSLGFKETQYF
TRBV3-1/TRBV3-2	15	TRBJ2-7	-	-	TGTGCCAGCAGCCCCCCAGGGGATCGTTCCTACGAGCAGTACTTC	CASSPPGDRSYEQYF
TRBV5-5	14	TRBJ2-5	TRBD2	-	TGTGCCAGCAGCTTGGCCTGGGGGGGAAAGACCCAGTACTTC	CASSLAWGGKTQYF
TRBV2	15	TRBJ2-7	TRBD1	-	TGTGCCAGCAGTGAATCGCCGGGACAGGACCACGAGCAGTACTTC	CASSESPGQDHEQYF
TRBV19	14	TRBJ1-5	-	-	TGTGCCAGTAGTATAGCTCTATCTAATCAGCCCCAGCATTTT	CASSIALSNQPQHF
TRBV3-1/TRBV3-2	12	TRBJ1-2	TRBD1	-	TGTGCCAGCACCCAGGGGGCAGGAGGCTACACCTTC	CASTQGAGGYTF
TRBV24-1	14	TRBJ2-1	-	-	TGTGCCACCAGTGATGGAACAGGGTTGAGTGAGCAGTTCTTC	CATSDGTGLSEQFF
TRBV6-2/TRBV6-3	14	TRBJ2-5	-	-	TGTGCCAGCAGTTATTGGGAGGTGGGGGAGACCCAGTACTTC	CASSYWEVGETQYF
TRBV5-1	18	TRBJ2-6	TRBD1	-	TGCGCCAGCAGCGACGGGGACAGGGGTAAGAGTGGGGCCAACGTCCTGACTTTC	CASSDGDRGKSGANVLTF
TRBV23-1	16	TRBJ1-1	-	-	TGCGCCAGCAGGCAGGGTCCAGTGGAAATGAACACTGAAGCTTTCTTT	CASRQGPVEMNTEAFF
TRBV19	16	TRBJ2-3	-	-	TGTGCCAGTAGTACCTCCCGGGGACTGAACACAGATACGCAGTATTTT	CASSTSRGLNTDTQYF
TRBV5-6	14	TRBJ2-7	-	many	TGTGCCAGCAGCGGGGGACTCGCGCTACGAGAGCAGTACTTC	CASSGGLALREQYF
TRBV6-2/TRBV6-3	14	TRBJ2-7	TRBD1	-	TGTGCCAGCAGTTACGGGCAGGGGGCCTACGAGCAGTACTTC	CASSYGQGAYEQYF
TRBV7-6	16	TRBJ2-7	TRBD1	-	TGTGCCAGCAGCTTGGGGACCGGACAGGCCTCCTACGAGCAGTACTTC	CASSLGTGQASYEQYF